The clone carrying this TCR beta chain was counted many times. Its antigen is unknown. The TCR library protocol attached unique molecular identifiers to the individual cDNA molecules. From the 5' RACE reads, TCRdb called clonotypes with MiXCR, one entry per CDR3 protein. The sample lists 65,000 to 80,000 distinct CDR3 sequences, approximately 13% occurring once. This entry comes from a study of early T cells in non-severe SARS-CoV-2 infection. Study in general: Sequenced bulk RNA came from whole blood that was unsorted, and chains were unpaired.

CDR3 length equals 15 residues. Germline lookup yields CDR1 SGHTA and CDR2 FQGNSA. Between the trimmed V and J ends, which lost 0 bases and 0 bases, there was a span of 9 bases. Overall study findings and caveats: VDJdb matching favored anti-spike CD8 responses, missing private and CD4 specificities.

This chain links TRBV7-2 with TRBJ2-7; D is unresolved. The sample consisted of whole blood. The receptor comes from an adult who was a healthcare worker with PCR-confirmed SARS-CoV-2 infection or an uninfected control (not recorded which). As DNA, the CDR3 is TGTGCCAGCAGCTTAGCGGCAGGAAGCTCCTACGAGCAGTACTTC. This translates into CASSLAAGSSYEQYF.